Shown below are 18 T cell receptor beta chains from a single sample sequenced in a study of cytomegalovirus exposure and HLA in healthy donors. PCR amplification relied on 60 Vbeta primers (plus 13 Jbeta primers). TCRdb's table, derived via immunoSEQ multiplex PCR, lists solely in-frame clones and lacks some. The table lists about 110,000 clones, 65% to 75% of them singletons. Input material: PBMCs. These TCRs come from a female donor in good health and CMV-seronegative.

The chain carries TRBV7-3 and TRBJ2-3, with TRBD2 matching over 7 bases. The CDR3 is 14 amino acids. The germline V gene encodes CDR1 SGHTA and CDR2 FQGTGA. With V trimmed by 5 bases and J by 11 bases, 13 bases remained unmatched. The CDR3 sequence: CASSPTGGSAGQYF. The DNA of the CDR3 is TGTGCCAGCAGCCCGACGGGCGGGAGCGCAGGGCAGTATTTT. The whole variable domain, remainder taken from reference TRBV7-3 and TRBJ2-3, is GAGVSQTPSNKVTEKGKYVELRCDPISGHTALYWYRQSLGQGPEFLIYFQGTGAADDSGLPNDRFFAVRPEGSVSTLKIQRTERGDSAVYLCASSPTGGSAGQYFGPGTRLTVL.

The chain is built from TRBV5-6 and TRBJ2-1, with TRBD2 matching over 8 bases. V shed 0 bases, J shed 5 bases, and the junction held 10 bases outside the gene matches. This CDR3 contains 17 residues. From germline, CDR1 is SGHDT and CDR2 YYEEEE. CDR3: CASSLAWGRAGDNEQFF. For the CDR3, the DNA is TGTGCCAGCAGCTTGGCCTGGGGGCGAGCGGGAGACAATGAGCAGTTCTTC.

The rearrangement links TRBV9 to TRBJ2-1; 12 nucleotides agree with TRBD2. V lost 4 bases, J lost 9 bases, and 14 bases stayed unmatched. Germline lookup yields CDR1 SGDLS and CDR2 YYNGEE. This CDR3 region has 17 residues. In nucleotides, the CDR3 is TGTGCCAGCAGCCCTCAGGGGGCGACTAGCGGGAGACTTGAGCAGTTCTTC. This translates into CASSPQGATSGRLEQFF.

The CDR3 region is CASSDEAGGAYEQYF. DNA for the CDR3: TGTGCCAGCAGCGACGAAGCTGGGGGCGCCTACGAGCAGTACTTC. This chain connects TRBV27 to TRBJ2-7, with D perhaps TRBD1 (6 bases). This CDR3 is built from 15 residues. Germline V CDR1 and CDR2: MNHEY, SMNVEV (reference sequence). Trimming stripped 6 bases from V and 2 bases from J, with 17 bases between.

The chain links TRBV28 to TRBJ2-7; TRBD2 aligns across 7 bases. The V segment lost 2 bases and the J segment 3 bases; nucleotides outside the gene matches: 10. This CDR3 region has 16 residues. The germline gives CDR1 MDHEN, CDR2 SYDVKM. The CDR3: CASSLGRRREIYEQYF. For the CDR3, the DNA is TGTGCCAGCAGTTTAGGGAGGCGGCGGGAGATCTACGAGCAGTACTTC.

The chain uses TRBV7-8 and TRBJ2-5; 7 positions agree with TRBD1. The CDR3 extends over 13 amino acids. Germline values: CDR1 SGHVS, CDR2 FQNEAQ. V lost 1 base and J lost 6; bases outside the gene matches: 2. The CDR3 loop is CASSLEGGKTQYF. CDR3 DNA: TGTGCCAGCAGCTTAGAAGGGGGCAAGACCCAGTACTTC.

The chain carries TRBV27 and TRBJ1-2; D unresolved. Deletions cut 2 bases from V and 2 bases from J, with 12 bases between. Germline values: CDR1 MNHEY, CDR2 SMNVEV (reference sequence). This CDR3 region has 15 residues. CDR3 nucleotides: TGTGCCAGCAGTTTACGGTGGCGGGAGAACTATGGCTACACCTTC. This sequence encodes CASSLRWRENYGYTF.

CDR3 residues: CASSLTLGNGAGEQETQYF. The DNA of the CDR3 is TGTGCCAGCAGCTTAACGTTGGGCAACGGGGCAGGGGAACAAGAGACCCAGTACTTC. This chain joins TRBV7-3 and TRBJ2-5, with D tentatively TRBD1 (6 bases). The CDR3 loop spans 19 amino acids. Germline assignment: CDR1 SGHTA and CDR2 FQGTGA. The V gene lost 0 bases and the J gene lost 2 bases, with 22 bases spanning the gap.

The chain has TRBV28 and TRBJ1-5; D is possibly TRBD1 (5 bases). The CDR3 is made up of 14 amino acids. Germline CDR1 and CDR2: MDHEN and SYDVKM. V lost 6 bases, J lost 7 bases, and 16 bases lay in between. Here the CDR3 reads CASRRRVKGQPQHF. In DNA, the CDR3 is TGTGCCAGCAGACGCAGGGTTAAGGGCCAGCCCCAGCATTTT. Drawing the rest from reference TRBV28 and TRBJ1-5, the complete variable domain is DVKVTQSSRYLVKRTGEKVFLECVQDMDHENMFWYRQDPGLGLRLIYFSYDVKMKEKGDIPEGYSVSREKKERFSLILESASTNQTSMYLCASRRRVKGQPQHFGDGTRLSIL.

Ten or more counts support this clone. The genes are TRBV4-2 and TRBJ2-5; TRBD1 matches 10 bases. The J segment lost 2 bases and the V segment lost 5 bases, leaving 8 bases of the junction unmatched. CDR3 length: 16 residues. The germline CDR1 and CDR2 sequences are LGHNA and YNFKEQ. DNA of the CDR3: TGTGCCAGCAGCTCCGGGGGGGACAGGGGACAAGAGACCCAGTACTTC. Translation: CASSSGGDRGQETQYF.

The J gene is TRBJ1-2, the V gene TRBV15, with unresolved D. The germline V and J ends were trimmed by 1 base and 6 bases, with 12 bases remaining between them. The CDR3 has 14 residues. CDR1 LNHNV and CDR2 YYDKDF come from the germline V gene (reference sequence). In DNA form, the CDR3 reads TGTGCCACCAGCAGAGCCGGGTTAGGAGATGGCTACACCTTC. Protein: CATSRAGLGDGYTF.

The CDR3 region has the DNA TGTGCCAGCAGACGCGATGATCAGCCCCAGCATTTT. The encoded protein is CASRRDDQPQHF. The V and J genes are TRBV7-9 and TRBJ1-5; unclear D gene. In germline, CDR1 is SEHNR, CDR2 FQNEAQ (reference sequence). This CDR3 contains 12 residues. With 6 bases removed from V and 5 bases from J, the gap between germline ends came to 8 bases. Complete variable domain (other parts from reference TRBV7-9 and TRBJ1-5): DTGVSQNPRHKITKRGQNVTFRCDPISEHNRLYWYRQTLGQGPEFLTYFQNEAQLEKSRLLSDRFSAERPKGSFSTLEIQRTEQGDSAMYLCASRRDDQPQHFGDGTRLSIL.

Only one count was recorded for this clone. The genes are TRBV27 and TRBJ1-1; D not resolved. Germline V gene sequence: CDR1 MNHEY, CDR2 SMNVEV (reference sequence). V lost 5 bases and J 2 bases, leaving 18 bases between the germline ends. The CDR3 loop spans 16 amino acids. Written as DNA, the CDR3 is TGTGCCAGCAGTAGGACTAGGGATGGCGGTAACACTGAAGCTTTCTTT. It encodes CASSRTRDGGNTEAFF.

The sample holds a few counts of this clone. This sequence joins TRBV9 and TRBJ2-2; 9 bases align to TRBD1. The CDR3 loop spans 15 amino acids. CDR1 SGDLS and CDR2 YYNGEE come from the germline V gene. V was pared by 4 bases and J by 5 bases, with 6 bases of the junction left unmatched. DNA of the CDR3: TGTGCCAGCAGCCTCCGGACAGGGGAGACCGGGGAGCTGTTTTTT. Its translation: CASSLRTGETGELFF.

This chain connects TRBV27 to TRBJ2-2; TRBD2 might be the D (5 bases). The germline gives CDR1 MNHEY, CDR2 SMNVEV (reference sequence). V lost 6 bases to trimming and J lost 6 bases, with 14 bases between them. This CDR3 has 14 amino acids. The CDR3 loop reads CASSTLVPPGELFF. Written as DNA, the CDR3 is TGTGCCAGCAGCACACTAGTTCCCCCCGGGGAGCTGTTTTTT.

The table lists this clone with a count of one. The gene calls are TRBV7-2 and TRBJ1-1; tentatively, D is TRBD1 (5 bases). Trimming shortened V by 1 base and J by 4 bases, and 10 bases separated the two germline ends. From germline, CDR1 is SGHTA and CDR2 FQGNSA. The CDR3 length is 14 residues. CDR3 sequence (DNA): TGTGCCAGCAGCTTAGTCATCGGGGGCACTGAAGCTTTCTTT. Translated: CASSLVIGGTEAFF.

The chain links TRBV2 to TRBJ2-6; D call uncertain. The V end was cut by 2 bases, the J end by 4 bases, with 24 bases between. The CDR3 is made up of 20 amino acids. The V gene's germline CDR1 is SNHLY and CDR2 FYNNEI. CDR3 nucleotide sequence: TGTGCCAGCAGTGAATTTAGGAGCAGAACAAAGGATTCCGGGGCCAACGTCCTGACTTTC. Its protein product is CASSEFRSRTKDSGANVLTF.

This chain connects TRBV2 to TRBJ2-7; 10 bases map to TRBD1. Trimming cost V 8 bases and J 6 bases; bases outside gene matches: 7. Germline CDR1 SNHLY, CDR2 FYNNEI. This CDR3 is 13 amino acids long. The CDR3 DNA reads as TGTGCCAGCGGGACGACAGGGGGCGGCGAGCAGTACTTC. Its translation is CASGTTGGGEQYF. Full variable domain (rest looked up from reference TRBV2 and TRBJ2-7): EPEVTQTPSHQVTQMGQEVILRCVPISNHLYFYWYRQILGQKVEFLVSFYNNEISEKSEIFDDQFSVERPDGSNFTLKIRSTKLEDSAMYFCASGTTGGGEQYFGPGTRLTVT.